Sequencing of this T cell receptor beta chain was carried out in a study of cytomegalovirus exposure and HLA in healthy donors. This PCR relied on a set of 60 Vbeta primers and 13 Jbeta primers. Assay used: immunoSEQ multiplex PCR; TCRdb lists only in-frame clones, some missing. The table has some 71,000 clones, approximately 74% seen once. This TCR was sampled from a woman aged 25 to 45 in good health and CMV-seropositive. The sample consisted of PBMCs.

This chain's CDR3 is CSVARGQQETQYF. The DNA of the CDR3 is TGCAGCGTTGCCCGGGGACAGCAGGAAACCCAGTACTTC. The J gene is TRBJ2-5, the V gene TRBV29-1, with 7 bases that match TRBD1. In germline, CDR1 is SQVTM, CDR2 ANQGSEA. CDR3 length: 13 amino acids. The trim removed 4 bases at V and 8 bases at J, leaving 10 bases unmatched.